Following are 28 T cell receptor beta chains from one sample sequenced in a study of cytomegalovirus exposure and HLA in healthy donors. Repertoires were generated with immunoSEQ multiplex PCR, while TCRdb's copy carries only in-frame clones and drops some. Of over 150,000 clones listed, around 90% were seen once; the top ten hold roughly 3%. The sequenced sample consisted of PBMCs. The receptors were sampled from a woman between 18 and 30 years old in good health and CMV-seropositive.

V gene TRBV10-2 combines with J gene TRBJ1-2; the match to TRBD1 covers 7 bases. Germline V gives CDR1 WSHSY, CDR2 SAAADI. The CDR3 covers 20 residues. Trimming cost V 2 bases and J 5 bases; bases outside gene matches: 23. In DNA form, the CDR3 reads TGCGCCAGCAGTGAGGGGGGACCGGGACAGCGTATCGGGTTGGGGTATGGCTACACCTTC. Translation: CASSEGGPGQRIGLGYGYTF.

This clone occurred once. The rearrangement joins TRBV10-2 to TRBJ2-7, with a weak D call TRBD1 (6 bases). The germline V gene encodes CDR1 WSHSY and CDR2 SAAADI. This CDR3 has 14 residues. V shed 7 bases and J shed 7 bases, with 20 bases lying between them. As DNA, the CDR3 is TGCGCCAGCACCAGGGGAGAGGGTCTAGGGGAGCAGTACTTC. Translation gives CASTRGEGLGEQYF.

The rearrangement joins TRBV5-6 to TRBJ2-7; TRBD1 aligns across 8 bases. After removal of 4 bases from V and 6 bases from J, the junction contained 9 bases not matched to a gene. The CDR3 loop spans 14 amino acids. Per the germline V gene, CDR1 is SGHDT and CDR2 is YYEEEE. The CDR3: CASSPGTGQLEQYF. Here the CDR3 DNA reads TGTGCCAGCAGCCCGGGGACAGGTCAACTCGAGCAGTACTTC. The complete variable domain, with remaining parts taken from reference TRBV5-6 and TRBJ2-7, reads DAGVTQSPTHLIKTRGQQVTLRCSPKSGHDTVSWYQQALGQGPQFIFQYYEEEERQRGNFPDRFSGHQFPNYSSELNVNALLLGDSALYLCASSPGTGQLEQYFGPGTRLTVT.

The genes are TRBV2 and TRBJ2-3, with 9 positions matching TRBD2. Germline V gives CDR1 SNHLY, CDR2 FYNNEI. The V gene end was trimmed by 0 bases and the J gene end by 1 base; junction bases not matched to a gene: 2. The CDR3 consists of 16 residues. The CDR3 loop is CASSEAPSGGTDTQYF. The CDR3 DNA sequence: TGTGCCAGCAGTGAAGCGCCTAGCGGGGGCACAGATACGCAGTATTTT.

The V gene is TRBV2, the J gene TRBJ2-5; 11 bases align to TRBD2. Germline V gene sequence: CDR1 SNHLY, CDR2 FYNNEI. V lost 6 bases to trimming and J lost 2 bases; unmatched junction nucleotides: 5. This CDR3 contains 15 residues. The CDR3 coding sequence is TGTGCCAGCAGCCCTGGGACTAGCGGACAAGAGACCCAGTACTTC. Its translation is CASSPGTSGQETQYF.

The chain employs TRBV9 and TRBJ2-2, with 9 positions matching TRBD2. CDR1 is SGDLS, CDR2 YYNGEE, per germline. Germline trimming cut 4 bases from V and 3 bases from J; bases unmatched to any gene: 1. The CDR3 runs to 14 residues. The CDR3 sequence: CASSQRGDTGELFF. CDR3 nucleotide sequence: TGTGCCAGCAGCCAGCGGGGGGACACCGGGGAGCTGTTTTTT.

The CDR3 coding sequence is TGTGCCAGTAGTATTGTCAGGGGGAACTATGGCTACACCTTC. Translating gives CASSIVRGNYGYTF. The chain combines TRBV19 with TRBJ1-2; 7 nucleotides agree with TRBD1. The V and J ends lost 3 bases and 2 bases, in that order; junction bases with no gene match: 3. The CDR3 has 14 amino acids. Germline CDR1 reads LNHDA; CDR2 reads SQIVND (reference sequence).

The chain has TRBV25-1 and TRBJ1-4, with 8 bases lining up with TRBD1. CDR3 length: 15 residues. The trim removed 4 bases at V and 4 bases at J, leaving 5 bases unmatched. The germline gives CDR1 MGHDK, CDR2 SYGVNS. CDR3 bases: TGTGCCAGCAGTGGGTGGACAGGGATTAATGAAAAACTGTTTTTT. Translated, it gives CASSGWTGINEKLFF.

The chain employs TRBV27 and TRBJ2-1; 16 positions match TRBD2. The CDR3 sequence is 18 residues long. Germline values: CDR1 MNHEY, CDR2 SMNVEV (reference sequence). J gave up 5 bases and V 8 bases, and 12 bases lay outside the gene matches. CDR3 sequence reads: CASSKGPGLAGGHNEQFF. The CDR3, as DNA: TGTGCCAGCTCCAAGGGCCCGGGACTAGCGGGGGGGCACAATGAGCAGTTCTTC.

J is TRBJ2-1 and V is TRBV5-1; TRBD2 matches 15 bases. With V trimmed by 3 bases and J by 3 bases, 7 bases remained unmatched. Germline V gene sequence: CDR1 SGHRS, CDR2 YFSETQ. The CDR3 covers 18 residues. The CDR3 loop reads CASSSGTSGGLYYNEQFF. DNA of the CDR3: TGCGCCAGCAGCTCCGGGACTAGCGGGGGGCTATACTACAATGAGCAGTTCTTC.

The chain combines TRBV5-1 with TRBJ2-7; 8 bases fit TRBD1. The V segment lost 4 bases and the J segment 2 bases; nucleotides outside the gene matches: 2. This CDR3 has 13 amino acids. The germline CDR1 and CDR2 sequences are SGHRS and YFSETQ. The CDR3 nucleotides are TGCGCCAGCAGCCTGACAGGGGCCTACGAGCAGTACTTC. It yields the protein CASSLTGAYEQYF.

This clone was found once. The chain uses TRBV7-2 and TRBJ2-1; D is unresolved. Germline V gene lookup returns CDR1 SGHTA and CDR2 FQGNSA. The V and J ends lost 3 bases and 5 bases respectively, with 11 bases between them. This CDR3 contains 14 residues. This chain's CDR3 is CASSFEYYDNEQFF. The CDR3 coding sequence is TGTGCCAGCAGCTTCGAATACTACGACAATGAGCAGTTCTTC.

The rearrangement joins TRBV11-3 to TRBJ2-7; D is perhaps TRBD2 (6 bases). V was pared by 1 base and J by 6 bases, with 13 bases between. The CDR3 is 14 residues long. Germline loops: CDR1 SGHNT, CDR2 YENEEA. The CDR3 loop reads CASSLGHGGAEQYF. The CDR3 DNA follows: TGTGCCAGCAGCTTAGGACATGGCGGGGCCGAGCAGTACTTC.

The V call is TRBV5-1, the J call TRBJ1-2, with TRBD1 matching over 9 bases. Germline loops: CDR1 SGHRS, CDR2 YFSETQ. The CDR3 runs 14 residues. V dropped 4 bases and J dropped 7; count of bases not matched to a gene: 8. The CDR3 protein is CASSHGTGSSGYTF. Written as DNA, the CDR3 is TGCGCCAGCAGCCACGGGACAGGGTCGAGTGGCTACACCTTC.

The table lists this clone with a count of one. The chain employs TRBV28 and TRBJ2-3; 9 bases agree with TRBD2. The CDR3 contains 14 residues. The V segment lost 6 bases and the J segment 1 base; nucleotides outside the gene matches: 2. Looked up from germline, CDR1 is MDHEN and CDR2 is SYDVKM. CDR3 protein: CASRKREGTDTQYF. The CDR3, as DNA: TGTGCCAGCAGAAAGCGGGAGGGCACAGATACGCAGTATTTT.

CDR3 region: CASSPQGPNTGELFF. The CDR3, as DNA: TGTGCCAGCAGCCCACAGGGCCCGAACACCGGGGAGCTGTTTTTT. The chain combines TRBV7-3 with TRBJ2-2; D possibly corresponds to TRBD1 (6 bases). V lost 5 bases, J lost 0 bases, and 10 bases lay in between. The CDR3 is made up of 15 amino acids. CDR1 is SGHTA, CDR2 FQGTGA, per germline. Full variable domain (rest looked up from reference TRBV7-3 and TRBJ2-2): GAGVSQTPSNKVTEKGKYVELRCDPISGHTALYWYRQSLGQGPEFLIYFQGTGAADDSGLPNDRFFAVRPEGSVSTLKIQRTERGDSAVYLCASSPQGPNTGELFFGEGSRLTVL.

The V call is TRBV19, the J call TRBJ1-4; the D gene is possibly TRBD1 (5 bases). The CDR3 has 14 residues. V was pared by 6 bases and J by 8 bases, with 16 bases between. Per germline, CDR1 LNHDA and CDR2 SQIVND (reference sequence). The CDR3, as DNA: TGTGCCAGTAGACCGACAGCCGTAAGGGAAAAACTGTTTTTT. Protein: CASRPTAVREKLFF.

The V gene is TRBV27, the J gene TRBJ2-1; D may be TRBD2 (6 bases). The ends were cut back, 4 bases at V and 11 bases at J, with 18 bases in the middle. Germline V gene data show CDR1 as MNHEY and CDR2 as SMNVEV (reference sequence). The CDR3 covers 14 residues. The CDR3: CASSSTPLANKQFF. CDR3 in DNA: TGTGCCAGCAGTTCTACCCCGCTAGCGAACAAGCAGTTCTTC.

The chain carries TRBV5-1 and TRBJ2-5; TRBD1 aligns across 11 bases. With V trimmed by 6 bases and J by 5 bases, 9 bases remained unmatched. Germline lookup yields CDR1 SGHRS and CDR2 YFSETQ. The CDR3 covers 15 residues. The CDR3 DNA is TGCGCCAGCAAGCGGCCCGGGACAGGGGGTGAGACCCAGTACTTC. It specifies CASKRPGTGGETQYF.

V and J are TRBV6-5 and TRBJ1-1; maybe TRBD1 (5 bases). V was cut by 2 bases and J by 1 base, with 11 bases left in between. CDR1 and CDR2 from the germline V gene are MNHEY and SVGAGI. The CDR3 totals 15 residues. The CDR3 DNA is TGTGCCAGCAGTTACGGGGGACTGACGAACACTGAAGCTTTCTTT. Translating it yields CASSYGGLTNTEAFF.

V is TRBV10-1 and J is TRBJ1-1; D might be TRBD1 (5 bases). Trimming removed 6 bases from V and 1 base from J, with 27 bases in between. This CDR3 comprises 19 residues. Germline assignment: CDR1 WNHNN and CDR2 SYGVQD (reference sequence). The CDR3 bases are TGCGCCAGCAGCTGGGGTAAGTTAGTTCCTGGAGGGGAGAACACTGAAGCTTTCTTT. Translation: CASSWGKLVPGGENTEAFF.

CDR3 region: CASSKRGSYGYTF. CDR3 coding DNA: TGTGCCAGCAGCAAGAGAGGGAGCTATGGCTACACCTTC. The J gene is TRBJ1-2, the V gene TRBV21-1. TRBV21-1 represents a pseudogene. The length of the CDR3 is 13 residues.

The CDR3 sequence: CASSFTGGKLFF. Here the CDR3 DNA reads TGTGCCAGCAGTTTTACAGGGGGAAAACTGTTTTTT. This rearrangement joins TRBV7-2 to TRBJ1-4; 8 bases line up with TRBD1. The length of the CDR3 is 12 residues. Germline CDR1 is SGHTA and CDR2 is FQGNSA. J was trimmed by 10 bases and V by 6 bases; bases with no gene match: 4.

The CDR3 DNA sequence: TGTGCCAGCAGACCGGGACAGGCCAATCAGCCCCAGCATTTT. Translated: CASRPGQANQPQHF. The V and J genes are TRBV6-6 and TRBJ1-5; 8 bases line up with TRBD1. The CDR3 runs 14 residues. The V segment lost 6 bases and the J segment 3 bases; nucleotides outside the gene matches: 4. Germline V lookup: CDR1 MNHNY, CDR2 SVGAGI (reference sequence).

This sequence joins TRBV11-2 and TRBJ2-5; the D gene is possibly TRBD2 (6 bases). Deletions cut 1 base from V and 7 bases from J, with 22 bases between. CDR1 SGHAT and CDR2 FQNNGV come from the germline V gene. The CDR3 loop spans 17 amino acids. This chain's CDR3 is CASSLVLALGGKGTQYF. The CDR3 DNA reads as TGTGCCAGCAGCTTAGTGCTAGCATTGGGGGGTAAGGGGACCCAGTACTTC.

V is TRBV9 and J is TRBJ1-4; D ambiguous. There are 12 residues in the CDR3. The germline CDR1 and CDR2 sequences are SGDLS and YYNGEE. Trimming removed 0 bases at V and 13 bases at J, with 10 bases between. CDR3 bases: TGTGCCAGCAGCGTAGAGAGAGGGCGACTGTTTTTT. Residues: CASSVERGRLFF.

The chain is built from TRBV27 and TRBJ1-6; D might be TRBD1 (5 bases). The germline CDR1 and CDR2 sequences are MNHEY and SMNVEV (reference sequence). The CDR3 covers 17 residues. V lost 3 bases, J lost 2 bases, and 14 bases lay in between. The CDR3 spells CASSFMGGRTYNSPLHF. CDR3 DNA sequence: TGTGCCAGCAGTTTCATGGGGGGAAGGACCTATAATTCACCCCTCCACTTT.

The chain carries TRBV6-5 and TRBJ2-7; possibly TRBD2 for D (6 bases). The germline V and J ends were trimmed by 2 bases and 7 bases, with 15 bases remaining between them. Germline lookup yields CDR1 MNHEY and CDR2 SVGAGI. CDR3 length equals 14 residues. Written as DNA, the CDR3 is TGTGCCAGCAGTTACGTGGAGGGAGCGCGAGAGCAGTACTTC. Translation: CASSYVEGAREQYF.